A single sample is the source of the 26 T cell receptor beta chains below, sequenced in a study of CD8+ T cells in alopecia areata. It was cDNA, reverse transcribed from extracted RNA, that served as the sequencing template. Clones were read by immunoSEQ multiplex PCR, and TCRdb kept only the in-frame ones, dropping some. The sample has some 180,000 clones; more than 60% are singletons. Specimen: CD4+ T cells sorted from blood, collected at week 0. The receptors here all came from a human donor with alopecia areata.

With regard to this clone: One junction end disagrees with the germline gene, perhaps due to a read error. This chain joins TRBV7-2 and TRBJ2-3; 11 positions match TRBD2. Germline CDR1 is SGHTA and CDR2 is FQGNSA. This CDR3 has 15 amino acids. CDR3 sequence (DNA): TGTGCCAGCAGCCTAGCGGGGGGCCCCCAGGATACGCAGTATTTT. It yields the protein CASSLAGGPQDTQYF.

The chain carries TRBV11-3 and TRBJ2-3, with D unclear. Looked up from germline, CDR1 is SGHNT and CDR2 is YENEEA. V was pared by 3 bases and J by 1 base, with 11 bases between. The CDR3 has 15 amino acids. DNA of the CDR3: TGTGCCAGCAGCTTGAGGACGGACCGCACAGATACGCAGTATTTT. It translates to CASSLRTDRTDTQYF.

This chain uses TRBV7-9 with TRBJ1-1, with unresolved D. This CDR3 has 12 amino acids. The germline V and J ends were trimmed by 5 bases and 5 bases, with 9 bases remaining between them. CDR1 and CDR2 from the germline V gene are SEHNR and FQNEAQ (reference sequence). This CDR3 reads CASSLPRTEAFF. The CDR3 nucleotides read TGTGCCAGCAGCCTCCCGAGGACTGAAGCTTTCTTT. Combining the CDR3 with reference TRBV7-9 and TRBJ1-1 gives the whole variable domain DTGVSQNPRHKITKRGQNVTFRCDPISEHNRLYWYRQTLGQGPEFLTYFQNEAQLEKSRLLSDRFSAERPKGSFSTLEIQRTEQGDSAMYLCASSLPRTEAFFGQGTRLTVV.

This clone was seen a handful of times. The CDR3 reads CASSSPAATTSTDTQYF. DNA for the CDR3: TGCGCCAGCAGCTCACCCGCGGCTACCACTAGCACAGATACGCAGTATTTT. This chain joins TRBV5-1 and TRBJ2-3, with no clear D. V was trimmed by 3 bases and J by 0 bases, leaving 17 bases between them. This CDR3 is built from 17 residues. Germline CDR1 SGHRS, CDR2 YFSETQ.

The V gene is TRBV30, the J gene TRBJ2-1; D is uncertain. The CDR3 spans 11 residues. V lost 4 bases, J lost 9 bases, and 10 bases lay in between. Germline-derived CDR1 and CDR2 are GTSNPN and SVGIG (reference sequence). CDR3 DNA sequence: TGTGCCTGGACCGCCTACGGTGAGCAGTTCTTC. Residues: CAWTAYGEQFF.

This chain links TRBV6-5 with TRBJ2-7; 13 bases align to TRBD2. This CDR3 comprises 15 residues. With 6 bases clipped from V and 3 bases from J, the junction kept 5 bases outside the gene matches. Germline V gene sequence: CDR1 MNHEY, CDR2 SVGAGI. The CDR3 bases are TGTGCCAGCAGGAAACTAGCGGGGGGGTACTACGAGCAGTACTTC. This codes for CASRKLAGGYYEQYF.

V usage is TRBV7-2 and J usage is TRBJ2-5; 8 bases are a match to TRBD2. CDR3 length equals 16 residues. Germline assignment: CDR1 SGHTA and CDR2 FQGNSA. J was trimmed by 1 base and V by 2 bases; bases with no gene match: 6. CDR3 sequence reads: CASSLSLRGAQETQYF. For the CDR3, the DNA is TGTGCCAGCAGCTTATCGCTGCGGGGGGCCCAAGAGACCCAGTACTTC.

V usage is TRBV5-1 and J usage is TRBJ2-3; no firm D call. Germline lookup yields CDR1 SGHRS and CDR2 YFSETQ. The CDR3 is made up of 14 amino acids. V shed 1 base and J shed 6 bases, with 12 bases lying between them. CDR3 in DNA: TGCGCCAGCAGCTTGAAAATTCGGGCGGATACGCAGTATTTT. Its translation: CASSLKIRADTQYF. Full variable domain (outside the CDR3, taken from reference TRBV5-1 and TRBJ2-3): KAGVTQTPRYLIKTRGQQVTLSCSPISGHRSVSWYQQTPGQGLQFLFEYFSETQRNKGNFPGRFSGRQFSNSRSEMNVSTLELGDSALYLCASSLKIRADTQYFGPGTRLTVL.

This rearrangement joins TRBV4-3 to TRBJ1-1, with D possibly TRBD1 on 5 matching bases. Germline V gene data show CDR1 as LGHNA and CDR2 as YSLEER. This CDR3 is built from 14 residues. The V gene lost 1 base and the J gene lost 7 bases, with 13 bases spanning the gap. This CDR3 is CASSQGQGSHEAFF. The CDR3 DNA reads as TGCGCCAGCAGCCAAGGGCAGGGAAGCCATGAAGCTTTCTTT.

The chain couples TRBV7-2 to TRBJ2-4, with D perhaps TRBD2 (6 bases). Trimming pared 1 base from V and 1 base from J, leaving 11 bases between. This CDR3 spans 16 amino acids. Germline assignment: CDR1 SGHTA and CDR2 FQGNSA. The CDR3 here is CASSLGRDQAKNIQYF. CDR3 sequence (DNA): TGTGCCAGCAGCTTAGGGAGGGATCAGGCCAAAAACATTCAGTACTTC.

CDR3 amino acids: CASSRGSTNTGELFF. For the CDR3, the DNA is TGTGCCAGCAGTAGGGGGTCTACGAACACCGGGGAGCTGTTTTTT. The chain links TRBV27 to TRBJ2-2, with D possibly TRBD1 on 6 matching bases. This CDR3 has 15 residues. In germline, CDR1 is MNHEY, CDR2 SMNVEV (reference sequence). Trimming removed 5 bases at V and 0 bases at J, with 10 bases between.

This chain connects TRBV7-9 to TRBJ1-6; 7 bases line up with TRBD1. CDR3 size: 15 residues. Germline V gene sequence: CDR1 SEHNR, CDR2 FQNEAQ (reference sequence). J gave up 10 bases and V 4 bases, and 10 bases lay outside the gene matches. This CDR3 reads CASSSDREGGSPLHF. In nucleotides, the CDR3 is TGTGCCAGCAGCTCCGACAGGGAAGGTGGCTCACCCCTCCACTTT. Complete variable domain (other parts from reference TRBV7-9 and TRBJ1-6): DTGVSQNPRHKITKRGQNVTFRCDPISEHNRLYWYRQTLGQGPEFLTYFQNEAQLEKSRLLSDRFSAERPKGSFSTLEIQRTEQGDSAMYLCASSSDREGGSPLHFGNGTRLTVT.

The rearrangement links TRBV5-1 to TRBJ1-5, with 7 bases identical to TRBD1. The CDR3 spans 14 residues. With 4 bases clipped from V and 4 bases from J, the junction kept 5 bases outside the gene matches. Germline assignment: CDR1 SGHRS and CDR2 YFSETQ. The CDR3 spells CASSPGTENQPQHF. In DNA form, the CDR3 reads TGCGCCAGCAGCCCCGGGACAGAGAATCAGCCCCAGCATTTT.

This chain uses TRBV19 with TRBJ2-1, with D perhaps TRBD2 (6 bases). The germline V gene has CDR1 LNHDA and CDR2 SQIVND (reference sequence). CDR3 length: 16 residues. Trimming took off 0 bases at V and 8 bases at J, with 17 bases between the two ends. DNA for the CDR3: TGTGCCAGTAGTATAGATCCGGGACTCAAGCAGGATGAGCAGTTCTTC. This codes for CASSIDPGLKQDEQFF.

The chain uses TRBV29-1 and TRBJ1-1, with TRBD1 matching 9 bases. The CDR3 extends over 15 amino acids. The trim removed 7 bases at V and 1 base at J, leaving 10 bases unmatched. In germline, CDR1 is SQVTM, CDR2 ANQGSEA. The CDR3 loop reads CSGMTPGQGNTEAFF. CDR3 nucleotides: TGCAGCGGCATGACGCCGGGACAGGGGAACACTGAAGCTTTCTTT.

The chain has TRBV29-1 and TRBJ2-3, with D hard to call. The CDR3 consists of 12 residues. Germline CDR1 is SQVTM and CDR2 is ANQGSEA. Trimming left V 7 bases short and J 1 base short, with 9 bases between. This chain's CDR3 is CSASTGTDTQYF. CDR3 DNA sequence: TGCAGCGCCTCGACTGGCACAGATACGCAGTATTTT.

This clone has only a few counts. The genes are TRBV28 and TRBJ2-5, with D maybe TRBD1 (5 bases). In germline, CDR1 is MDHEN, CDR2 SYDVKM. V was shortened by 3 bases and J by 5 bases, with 16 bases between the two germline ends. The CDR3 loop spans 15 amino acids. The DNA for the CDR3 is TGTGCCAGCAGTTTCCAGGGCCCCCCACGGGAGACCCAGTACTTC. This codes for CASSFQGPPRETQYF. Full variable domain (remainder filled in from reference TRBV28 and TRBJ2-5): DVKVTQSSRYLVKRTGEKVFLECVQDMDHENMFWYRQDPGLGLRLIYFSYDVKMKEKGDIPEGYSVSREKKERFSLILESASTNQTSMYLCASSFQGPPRETQYFGPGTRLLVL.

This clone was found once. The gene calls are TRBV7-2 and TRBJ2-1; maybe TRBD2 (5 bases). V was pared by 5 bases and J by 1 base, with 18 bases between. The germline V gene has CDR1 SGHTA and CDR2 FQGNSA. The CDR3 covers 17 residues. The CDR3 reads CASSRDARGSSYNEQFF. DNA for the CDR3: TGTGCCAGCAGCAGAGACGCCCGGGGAAGTTCCTACAATGAGCAGTTCTTC.

The rearrangement joins TRBV29-1 to TRBJ2-3; no definite D call. Germline V gene lookup returns CDR1 SQVTM and CDR2 ANQGSEA. V lost 6 bases and J 2 bases, leaving 12 bases between the germline ends. The CDR3 contains 13 residues. The DNA of the CDR3 is TGCAGCGTGGGTCTCCCTCTCACAGATACGCAGTATTTT. Residues: CSVGLPLTDTQYF.

This clone was observed many times. The J gene is TRBJ2-7, the V gene TRBV6-5, with 10 positions matching TRBD1. This CDR3 comprises 14 residues. The V gene's germline CDR1 is MNHEY and CDR2 SVGAGI. J lost 4 bases, V lost 3 bases, and 3 bases had no gene match. The CDR3: CASSYGDRGYEQYF. As DNA, the CDR3 is TGTGCCAGCAGTTATGGGGACAGGGGATACGAGCAGTACTTC.

This clone was observed a handful of times. CDR3 protein: CSVAGNQGKSGANVLTF. The CDR3 DNA is TGCAGCGTGGCTGGTAATCAGGGGAAATCTGGGGCCAACGTCCTGACTTTC. V gene TRBV29-1 combines with J gene TRBJ2-6; a possible D gene is TRBD1 (6 bases). This CDR3 has 17 residues. V lost 6 bases, J lost 1 base, and 19 bases lay in between. Germline V lookup: CDR1 SQVTM, CDR2 ANQGSEA. Variable domain in full (rest from reference TRBV29-1 and TRBJ2-6): SAVISQKPSRDICQRGTSLTIQCQVDSQVTMMFWYRQQPGQSLTLIATANQGSEATYESGFVIDKFPISRPNLTFSTLTVSNMSPEDSSIYLCSVAGNQGKSGANVLTFGAGSRLTVL.

The chain carries TRBV30 and TRBJ1-6; 8 bases map to TRBD1. This CDR3 spans 13 amino acids. V dropped 5 bases and J dropped 10; count of bases not matched to a gene: 7. Germline CDR1 is GTSNPN and CDR2 is SVGIG (reference sequence). The CDR3 DNA follows: TGTGCCTGGGAACAGGGGGTAGGCTCACCCCTCCACTTT. Its translation: CAWEQGVGSPLHF.

The chain joins TRBV5-6 to TRBJ2-7; 12 bases fit TRBD2. V trimming: 0 bases; J trimming: 2 bases; junction bases outside the gene matches: 6. The CDR3 runs 17 residues. Germline CDR1 and CDR2: SGHDT and YYEEEE. This chain's CDR3 is CASSLDVRTSGAYEQYF. Written as DNA, the CDR3 is TGTGCCAGCAGCTTGGACGTGCGGACTAGCGGGGCCTACGAGCAGTACTTC.

This clone was counted only a few times. The chain combines TRBV29-1 with TRBJ2-5; no clear D. The CDR3 sequence is 12 residues long. Looked up from germline, CDR1 is SQVTM and CDR2 is ANQGSEA. Trimming left V 6 bases short and J 0 bases short, with 8 bases between. The chain's CDR3 is CSVTLNQETQYF. CDR3 bases: TGCAGCGTGACATTGAACCAAGAGACCCAGTACTTC.

The table lists this clone with a few counts. The rearrangement links TRBV10-1 to TRBJ1-6, with 9 positions matching TRBD1. The ends lost 8 bases at V and 8 bases at J; junction bases unmatched: 4. CDR3 length: 13 residues. Germline V CDR1 and CDR2: WNHNN, SYGVQD (reference sequence). CDR3 loop: CASSRDRDSPLHF. In DNA, the CDR3 is TGCGCCAGCTCCCGGGACAGGGATTCACCCCTCCACTTT.

This chain links TRBV5-4 with TRBJ2-3, with no clear D. Germline loops: CDR1 SGHNT, CDR2 YYREEE (reference sequence). V lost 4 bases and J lost 3, with 6 bases in between. There are 12 residues in the CDR3. CDR3 sequence: CASSPGTDTQYF. For the CDR3, the DNA is TGTGCCAGCAGCCCCGGGACAGATACGCAGTATTTT.